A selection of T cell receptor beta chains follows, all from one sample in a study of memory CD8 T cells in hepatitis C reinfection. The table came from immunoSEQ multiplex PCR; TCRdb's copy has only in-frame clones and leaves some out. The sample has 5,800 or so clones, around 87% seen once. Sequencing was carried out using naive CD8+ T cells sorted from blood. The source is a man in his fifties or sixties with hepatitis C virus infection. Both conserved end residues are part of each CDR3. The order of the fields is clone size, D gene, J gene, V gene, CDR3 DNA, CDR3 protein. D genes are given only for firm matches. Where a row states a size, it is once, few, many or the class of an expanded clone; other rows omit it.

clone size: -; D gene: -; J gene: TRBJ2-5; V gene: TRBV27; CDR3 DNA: TGTGCCAGCAGTTTATCGGCCAGACTCCAAGAGACCCAGTACTTC; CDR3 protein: CASSLSARLQETQYF
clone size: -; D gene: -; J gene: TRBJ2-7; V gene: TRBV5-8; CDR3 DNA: TGTGCCAGCAGCTTGGGTAACTCCGAGCAGTACTTC; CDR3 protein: CASSLGNSEQYF
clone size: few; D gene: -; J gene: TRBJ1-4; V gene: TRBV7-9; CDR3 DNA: TGTGCCAGCAGCGCGGTCAGGGTTGATGAAAAACTGTTTTTT; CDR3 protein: CASSAVRVDEKLFF
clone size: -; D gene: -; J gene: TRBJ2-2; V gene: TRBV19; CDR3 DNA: TGTGCCAGTCATACAGGGTGGACCGGGGAGCTGTTTTTT; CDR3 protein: CASHTGWTGELFF
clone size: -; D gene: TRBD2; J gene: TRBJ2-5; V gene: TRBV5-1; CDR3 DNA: TGCGCCAGCAGCGGGGAGGGGTTGTTTGGTGAGACCCAGTACTTC; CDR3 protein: CASSGEGLFGETQYF
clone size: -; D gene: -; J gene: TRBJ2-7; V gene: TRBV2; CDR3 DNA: TGTGCCAGCAGGGTAGCCACAGGGACGGCCTACGAGCAGTACTTC; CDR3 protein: CASRVATGTAYEQYF
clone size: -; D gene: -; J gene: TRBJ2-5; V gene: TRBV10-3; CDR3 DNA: TGTGCCATCAGTACCCCTCCGGGTTCCAGCAAAGAGACCCAGTACTTC; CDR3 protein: CAISTPPGSSKETQYF
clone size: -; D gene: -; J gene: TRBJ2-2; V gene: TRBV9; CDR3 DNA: TGTGCCAGCAGCGTGGAGAAGGCAACGAACACCGGGGAGCTGTTTTTT; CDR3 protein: CASSVEKATNTGELFF
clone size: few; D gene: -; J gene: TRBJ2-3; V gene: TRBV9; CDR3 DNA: TGTGCCAGCGACCGGACGGGAGGCACAGATACGCAGTATTTT; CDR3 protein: CASDRTGGTDTQYF
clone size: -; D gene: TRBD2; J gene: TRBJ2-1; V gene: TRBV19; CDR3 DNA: TGTGCCAGTAGTTTGGGGACTAGCTTTAATGAGCAGTTCTTC; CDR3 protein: CASSLGTSFNEQFF
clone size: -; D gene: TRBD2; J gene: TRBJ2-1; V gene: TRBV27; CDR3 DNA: TGTGCCAGCAGTTCACAGCGGGAGGGATACAATGAGCAGTTCTTC; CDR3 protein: CASSSQREGYNEQFF
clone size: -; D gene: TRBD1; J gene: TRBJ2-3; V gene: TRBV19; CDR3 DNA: TGTGCCAGTAGCTCACCGACAGGGGCGGACACAGATACGCAGTATTTT; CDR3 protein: CASSSPTGADTDTQYF
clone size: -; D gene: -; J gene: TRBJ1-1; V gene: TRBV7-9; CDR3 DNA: TGTGCCAGCAGTTGGGGCAGTGCGATGAACACTGAAGCTTTCTTT; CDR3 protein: CASSWGSAMNTEAFF
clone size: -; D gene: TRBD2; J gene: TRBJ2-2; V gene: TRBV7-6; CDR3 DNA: TGTGCCAGCAGTCCGACTAGCGGGGCGACCGGGGAGCTGTTTTTT; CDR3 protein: CASSPTSGATGELFF
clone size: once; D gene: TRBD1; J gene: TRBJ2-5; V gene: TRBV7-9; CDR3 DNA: TGTGCCAGCAGTCCAAACCGGGACAGGCCCGAGAGAGAGACCCAGTACTTC; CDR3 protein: CASSPNRDRPERETQYF
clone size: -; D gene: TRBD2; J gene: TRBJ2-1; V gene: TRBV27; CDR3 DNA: TGTGCCAGCAGTTTATCTCCGGGAGGCAATGAGCAGTTCTTC; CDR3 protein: CASSLSPGGNEQFF
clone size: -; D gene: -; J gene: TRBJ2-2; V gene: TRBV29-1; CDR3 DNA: TGCAGCGTTGAATTGGGGGCTGGGGACGGGGAGCTGTTTTTT; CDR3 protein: CSVELGAGDGELFF
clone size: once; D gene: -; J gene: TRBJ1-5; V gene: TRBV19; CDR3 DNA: TGTGCCACCTCCGTGGAGGTCGATCAGCCCCAGCATTTT; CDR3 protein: CATSVEVDQPQHF
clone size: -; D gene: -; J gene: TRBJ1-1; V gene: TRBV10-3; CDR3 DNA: TGTGCCATCAGGCAGACAGAACTGAACACTGAAGCTTTCTTT; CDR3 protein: CAIRQTELNTEAFF
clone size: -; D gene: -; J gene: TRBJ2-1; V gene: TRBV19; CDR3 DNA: TGTGCCAGTAGTATTGATGAGTGGAATGAGCAGTTCTTC; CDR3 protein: CASSIDEWNEQFF
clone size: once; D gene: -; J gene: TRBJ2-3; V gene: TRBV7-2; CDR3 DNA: TGTGCCAGCAGCTTAGTCTGGAGCGCCCGCACAGATACGCAGTATTTT; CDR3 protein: CASSLVWSARTDTQYF
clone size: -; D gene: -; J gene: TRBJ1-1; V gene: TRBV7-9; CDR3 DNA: TGTGCCAGCAGCCCGGCCCGAGGGGGACTGAACACTGAAGCTTTCTTT; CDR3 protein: CASSPARGGLNTEAFF
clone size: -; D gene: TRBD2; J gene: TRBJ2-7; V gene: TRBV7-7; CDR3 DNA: TGTGCTAGCAGTCTAGCGGGAGGAGACGAGCAGTACTTC; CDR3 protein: CASSLAGGDEQYF
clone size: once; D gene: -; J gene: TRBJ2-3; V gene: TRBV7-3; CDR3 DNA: TGTGCCAGCAGCTTCGGGGGATCAGATACGCAGTATTTT; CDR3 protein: CASSFGGSDTQYF
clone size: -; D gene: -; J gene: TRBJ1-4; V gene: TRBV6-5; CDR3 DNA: TGTGCCAGCAGTTACGGAGGGAGGTGGCAGGAAAAACTGTTTTTT; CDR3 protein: CASSYGGRWQEKLFF
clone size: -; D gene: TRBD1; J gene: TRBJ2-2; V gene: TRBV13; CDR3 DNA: TGTGCCAGCAGCTCAACGACAGGGTCGAACACCGGGGAGCTGTTTTTT; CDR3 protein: CASSSTTGSNTGELFF
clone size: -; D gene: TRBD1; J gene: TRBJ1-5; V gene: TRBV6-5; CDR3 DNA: TGTGCCAGCAGTATTGGGACAGGGGGCAATCAGCCCCAGCATTTT; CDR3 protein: CASSIGTGGNQPQHF
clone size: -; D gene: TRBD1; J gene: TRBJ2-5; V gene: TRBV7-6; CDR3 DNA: TGTGCCAGCAGCTCAGGGACAGGGCTGCACGAGACCCAGTACTTC; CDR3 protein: CASSSGTGLHETQYF
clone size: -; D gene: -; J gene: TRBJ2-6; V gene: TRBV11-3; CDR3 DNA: TGTGCCAGCAGCTCGATGGGGCAGGTATACTCTGGGGCCAACGTCCTGACTTTC; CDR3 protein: CASSSMGQVYSGANVLTF
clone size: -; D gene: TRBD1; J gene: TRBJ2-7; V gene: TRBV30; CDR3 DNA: TGTGCCTGGAGTGCGGGGACAGGGCCCTACGAGCAGTACTTC; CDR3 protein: CAWSAGTGPYEQYF
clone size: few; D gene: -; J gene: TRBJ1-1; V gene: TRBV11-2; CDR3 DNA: TGTGCCAGCGGCCCACACCCGTTCATGAACACTGAAGCTTTCTTT; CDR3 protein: CASGPHPFMNTEAFF
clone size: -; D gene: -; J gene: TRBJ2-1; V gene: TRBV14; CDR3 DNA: TGTGCCAGCAGCCAAGATAGAAACCGTGGTGGAGTGTTTACCTACAATGAGCAGTTCTTC; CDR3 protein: CASSQDRNRGGVFTYNEQFF
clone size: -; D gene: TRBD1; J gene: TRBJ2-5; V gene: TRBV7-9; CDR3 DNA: TGTGCCAGCAGCCCACCTTCACAGGGGGGAGAGACCCAGTACTTC; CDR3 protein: CASSPPSQGGETQYF
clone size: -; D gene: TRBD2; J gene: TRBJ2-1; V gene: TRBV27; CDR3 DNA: TGTGCCAGCAGTCCCCTCGCCAGCGGGAGGGTGAATGAGCAGTTCTTC; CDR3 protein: CASSPLASGRVNEQFF
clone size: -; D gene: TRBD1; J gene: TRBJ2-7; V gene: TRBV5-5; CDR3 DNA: TGTGCCAGCAGTTGGGACAGGGGCTACGAGCAGTACTTC; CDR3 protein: CASSWDRGYEQYF
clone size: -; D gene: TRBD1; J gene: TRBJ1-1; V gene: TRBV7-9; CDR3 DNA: TGTGCCAGCAGCTTCGGACAGGGGGCGGTTTGGGCTTTCTTT; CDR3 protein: CASSFGQGAVWAFF
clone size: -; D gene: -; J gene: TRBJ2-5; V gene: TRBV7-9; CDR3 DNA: TGTGCCAGCAGCTTAGATGGCCCTAGCGCGAAAGAGACCCAGTACTTC; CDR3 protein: CASSLDGPSAKETQYF
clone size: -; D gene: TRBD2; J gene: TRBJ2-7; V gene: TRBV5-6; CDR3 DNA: TGTGCCAGCAGCTTAAGCGGGAGCTCCTACGAGCAGTACTTC; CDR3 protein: CASSLSGSSYEQYF
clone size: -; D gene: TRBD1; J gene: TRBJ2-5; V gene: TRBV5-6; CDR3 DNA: TGTGCCAGCAGCCAGACAGGGTTAGTAAGGGAGACCCAGTACTTC; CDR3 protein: CASSQTGLVRETQYF
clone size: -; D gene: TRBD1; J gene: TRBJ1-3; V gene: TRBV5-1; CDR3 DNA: TGCGCCAGCAGCTTGAACCCGGGACAGACAGTTGTTGACACCATATATTTT; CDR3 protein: CASSLNPGQTVVDTIYF
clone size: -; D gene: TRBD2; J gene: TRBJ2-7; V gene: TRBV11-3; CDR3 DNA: TGTGCCAGCAGCTCCACACTAGCGGGAGCCTTGTATAAGCAGTACTTC; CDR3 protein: CASSSTLAGALYKQYF
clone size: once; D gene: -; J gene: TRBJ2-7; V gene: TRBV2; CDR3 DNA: TGTGCCAGCAGTAAAGTTCCGGGACTGGCAGAGGGGGAGCAGTACTTC; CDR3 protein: CASSKVPGLAEGEQYF
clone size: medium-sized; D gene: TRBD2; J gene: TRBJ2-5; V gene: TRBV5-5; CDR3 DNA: TGTGCCAGCAGCCCCGGGACTAGCGGCCAAGAGACCCAGTACTTC; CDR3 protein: CASSPGTSGQETQYF
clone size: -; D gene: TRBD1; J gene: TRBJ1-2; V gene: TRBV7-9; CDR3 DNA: TGTGCCAGCAGCTTACAGGGGGATCTAGCCTACCTACCTAACTATGGCTACACCTTC; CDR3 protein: CASSLQGDLAYLPNYGYTF
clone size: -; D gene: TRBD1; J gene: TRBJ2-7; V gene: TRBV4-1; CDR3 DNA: TGCGCCAGCAGCCCCAGACAGGGATCAAAGGAGCAGTACTTC; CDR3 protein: CASSPRQGSKEQYF
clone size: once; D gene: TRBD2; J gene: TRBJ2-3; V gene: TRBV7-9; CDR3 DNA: TGTGCCAGCAGCCTTCCACGACTAGCGGGCTACACAGATACGCAGTATTTT; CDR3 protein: CASSLPRLAGYTDTQYF
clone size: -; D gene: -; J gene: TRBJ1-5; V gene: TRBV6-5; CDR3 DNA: TGTGCCAGCAGTTACAGGGGGGGGCCCCAGCATTTT; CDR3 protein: CASSYRGGPQHF
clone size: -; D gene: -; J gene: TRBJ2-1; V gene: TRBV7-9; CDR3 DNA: TGTGCCAGCAGCTTTGGGGCCTTCTACAATGAGCAGTTCTTC; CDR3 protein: CASSFGAFYNEQFF
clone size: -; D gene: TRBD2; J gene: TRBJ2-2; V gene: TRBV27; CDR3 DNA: TGTGCCAGCTGTGGGACTAGCGGGAGGGCCGGTTTTCCCGGGGAGCTGTTTTTT; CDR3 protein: CASCGTSGRAGFPGELFF
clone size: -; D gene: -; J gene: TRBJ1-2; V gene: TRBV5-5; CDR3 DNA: TGTGCCAGCAGCTTGGCCAGTTCATATGGCTACACCTTC; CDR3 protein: CASSLASSYGYTF
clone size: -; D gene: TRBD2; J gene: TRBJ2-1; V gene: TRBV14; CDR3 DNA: TGTGCCAGCAGCCTCGGGACTAGCGGGAGCTTCGATGAGCAGTTCTTC; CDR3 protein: CASSLGTSGSFDEQFF
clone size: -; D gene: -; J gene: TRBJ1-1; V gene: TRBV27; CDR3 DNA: TGTGCCAGCAGAACCCTCGACAGAGTAAACACTGAAGCTTTCTTT; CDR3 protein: CASRTLDRVNTEAFF
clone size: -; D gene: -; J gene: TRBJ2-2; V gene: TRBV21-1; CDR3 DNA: TGTGCCAGCAGCAAGAGGTGGGAGTCGGGGACCGGGGAGCTGTTTTTT; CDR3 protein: CASSKRWESGTGELFF
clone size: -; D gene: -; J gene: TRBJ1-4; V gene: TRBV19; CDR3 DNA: TGTGCCAGTAGGCAACGCGGACACTCCAATGAAAAACTGTTTTTT; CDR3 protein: CASRQRGHSNEKLFF
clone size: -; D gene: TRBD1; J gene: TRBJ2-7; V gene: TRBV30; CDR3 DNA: TGTGCCTGGAGGGGCGAGGGACAGCTCAACTACGAGCAGTACTTC; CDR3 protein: CAWRGEGQLNYEQYF